This T cell receptor beta chain was profiled in a study of control samples from healthy donors and cancer patients (dated by TCRdb to the early 2020s). The protocol used for the library was the immunoSEQ multiplex PCR assay. As stored in TCRdb, this immuneACCESS dataset retains in-frame rearrangements with V and J assigned. A fraction of the clones does not appear; measured against another copy, unresolved V genes explain less than half of the discrepancy, and the remainder lacks a known reason. This sample comprises roughly 130,000 clones, over 90% of them detected only once. Clones ranked in the top ten supply approximately 14% of the sample. A note on this clone: Its binding antigen is unknown. No base-level quality is on record; no much larger clone is a single base apart.

Sequencing used PBMCs. The receptor was derived from a man aged 55 to 69 with colorectal cancer.

The nucleotide sequence is given as TGTGCCTGGAGCTCCCTGGAATTTAATCAGCCCCAGCATTTT. The resulting protein is CAWSSLEFNQPQHF. The V and J genes are TRBV30 and TRBJ1-5; the D gene identity is not certain. CDR3 length: 14 amino acids, cysteine to phenylalanine. CDR3 DNA only is kept here, 42 bases in frame from base 1. V loses 3 bases of germline sequence and J loses 4 bases, and the interval between the two ends is 13 bases. The germline V gene (reference sequence) specifies GTSNPN as CDR1 and SVGIG as CDR2. Here the CDR3 is joined to the reference TRBV30 and TRBJ1-5 genes, and the full variable domain is: SQTIHQWPATLVQPVGSPLSLECTVEGTSNPNLYWYRQAAGRGLQLLFYSVGIGQISSEVPQNLSASRPQDRQFILSSKKLLLSDSGFYLCAWSSLEFNQPQHFGDGTRLSIL.